Listed below are T cell receptor beta chains from one sample, sequenced in a study of shared clonotypes between healthy human individuals. The protocol was immunoSEQ multiplex PCR, while the TCRdb copy is restricted to in-frame clones and leaves out a portion. The sample carries over 800,000 clones, nearly 95% recorded once. What was sequenced was naive CD8+ T cells sorted from blood. The receptors were sampled from a man younger than 40 in good health. The CDR3 runs from the conserved cysteine through the conserved F or W. The D gene is left open where the match is weak. Only some rows state a clone size, as once, few, many or a class for expanded clones.

>TRBD1|.|TRBV28|TRBJ2-7
CASSDPWDRSYEQYF
TGTGCCAGCAGTGACCCTTGGGACAGGTCCTACGAGCAGTACTTC
>TRBD1|once|TRBV6-6|TRBJ2-7
CASSSTGAASYEQYF
TGTGCCAGCAGTAGTACAGGGGCCGCTTCCTACGAGCAGTACTTC
>.|.|TRBV19|TRBJ1-1
CASSLVLNTEAFF
TGTGCCAGTAGCCTTGTCTTGAACACTGAAGCTTTCTTT
>.|.|TRBV5-6|TRBJ2-7
CASSFLGWHEQYF
TGTGCCAGCAGCTTCTTAGGCTGGCACGAGCAGTACTTC
>TRBD1|.|TRBV7-9|TRBJ2-2
CASTDRTGRTGELFF
TGTGCCAGCACAGATAGGACAGGGCGCACCGGGGAGCTGTTTTTT
>TRBD2|.|TRBV19|TRBJ2-1
CASNLLAGPYNEQFF
TGTGCCAGTAATTTACTAGCGGGACCCTACAATGAGCAGTTCTTC
>.|once|TRBV6-4|TRBJ1-1
CASSDSGRRNTEAFF
TGTGCCAGCAGTGACTCGGGCAGGCGGAACACTGAAGCTTTCTTT
>.|.|TRBV9|TRBJ2-2
CASNAGTGELFF
TGTGCCAGCAACGCCGGCACCGGGGAGCTGTTTTTT
>TRBD1|.|TRBV5-5|TRBJ1-2
CASSETGTGDHYGYTF
TGTGCCAGCAGCGAAACCGGGACAGGGGACCACTATGGCTACACCTTC
>TRBD1|.|TRBV10-3|TRBJ2-2
CAIDRGGTGELFF
TGTGCCATCGACAGGGGCGGAACCGGGGAGCTGTTTTTT
>.|.|TRBV6-5|TRBJ2-7
CASSLQGTYEQYF
TGTGCCAGCAGTCTACAGGGTACCTACGAGCAGTACTTC
>TRBD1|once|TRBV11-3|TRBJ1-2
CASSLTRTGNGYTF
TGTGCCAGCAGCTTAACTCGGACAGGGAATGGCTACACCTTC
>.|.|TRBV10-2|TRBJ2-1
CASSEASSFFNEQFF
TGCGCCAGCAGTGAAGCTAGTTCTTTTTTCAATGAGCAGTTCTTC
>.|once|TRBV6-5|TRBJ1-5
CASSPGYHQPQHF
TGTGCCAGCAGCCCGGGATATCATCAGCCCCAGCATTTT
>.|.|TRBV2|TRBJ1-1
CASSADPTTLKDEAFF
TGTGCCAGCAGTGCTGATCCAACCACCTTGAAAGATGAAGCTTTCTTT
>.|once|TRBV7-7|TRBJ2-2
CASREARGAGTGELFF
TGTGCCAGCAGAGAAGCCCGTGGGGCCGGCACCGGGGAGCTGTTTTTT
>.|.|TRBV6-1|TRBJ1-3
CASNDLNSGNTIYF
TGTGCCAGCAACGATTTGAACTCTGGAAACACCATATATTTT
>.|.|TRBV19|TRBJ2-7
CASSITGSSYEQYF
TGTGCCAGTAGTATCACGGGAAGCTCCTACGAGCAGTACTTC
>TRBD2|.|TRBV9|TRBJ2-2
CASSVESGGTTNTGELFF
TGTGCCAGCAGCGTAGAGAGTGGGGGGACTACGAACACCGGGGAGCTGTTTTTT
>.|.|TRBV5-1|TRBJ2-3
CASSPGDSTTDTQYF
TGCGCCAGCAGCCCGGGGGACAGCACCACAGATACGCAGTATTTT
>.|.|TRBV5-6|TRBJ1-1
CASHMAWGTEAFF
TGTGCGAGCCACATGGCGTGGGGGACTGAAGCTTTCTTT
>TRBD2|.|TRBV30|TRBJ2-2
CAWLGAGAVNTGELFF
TGTGCCTGGTTAGGGGCGGGAGCGGTGAACACCGGGGAGCTGTTTTTT
>TRBD2|.|TRBV9|TRBJ2-2
CASSPAGAAGELFF
TGTGCCAGCAGCCCAGCGGGAGCGGCCGGGGAGCTGTTTTTT
>.|.|TRBV11-3|TRBJ1-4
CASSFTGPTGPDSTNEKLFF
TGTGCCAGCAGCTTCACAGGCCCGACCGGACCTGATTCAACTAATGAAAAACTGTTTTTT